This entry lists 8 T cell receptor beta chains sequenced from one sample in a study of T cells in Graves' hyperthyroidism and ophthalmopathy. Amplified regions were TCR beta CDR3 sequences from RNA transcripts. Initially, a first-round RT-PCR of the TCR CDR3 employed the HTBI primer set. Via MiXCR, TCRdb re-called the multiplex PCR reads, giving one row per CDR3 protein. This sample carries a few hundred thousand distinct CDR3 sequences, approximately 15% of them seen once, and the ten largest clones take about a quarter. Material for sequencing was blood. These receptors came from a woman aged 18-35 years with Graves' hyperthyroidism that later progressed to Graves' ophthalmopathy.

This clonotype was counted only a few times. The chain has TRBV20-1 and TRBJ2-3, with D possibly matching TRBD2 (6 bases). Germline CDR1 DFQATT, CDR2 SNEGSKA (reference sequence). The CDR3 is 15 residues long. V was trimmed by 3 bases and J by 2 bases, leaving 15 bases between them. The CDR3 DNA reads TGCAGTGCTAGTATCGGGACGGGAGACACAGATACGCAGTATTTT. This encodes CSASIGTGDTDTQYF.

This clonotype has only one observation. The chain recombines TRBV3-1 with TRBJ2-2, with D perhaps TRBD1 (5 bases). With 2 bases removed from V and 2 bases from J, the gap between germline ends came to 12 bases. The CDR3 is made up of 16 amino acids. CDR1 and CDR2 (germline): LGHDT, YNNKEL (reference sequence). The CDR3 sequence: CASSQLVGVNTGELFF. Here the CDR3 DNA reads TGTGCCAGCAGCCAATTAGTAGGGGTTAACACCGGGGAGCTGTTTTTT.

In this sample, this clonotype turned up a few times. The V and J genes are TRBV6-1 and TRBJ2-7; D perhaps matches TRBD2 (5 bases). This CDR3 comprises 15 residues. Germline loops: CDR1 MNHNS, CDR2 SASEGT. V lost 6 bases and J 3 bases, leaving 18 bases between the germline ends. CDR3 protein: CASSRPRAEYYEQYF. The CDR3 nucleotides are TGTGCCAGCAGCCGTCCCCGAGCGGAGTACTACGAGCAGTACTTC.

A few counts support this clonotype. The chain uses TRBV10-3 and TRBJ2-3; TRBD1 agrees at 8 bases. The germline V gene has CDR1 ENHRY and CDR2 SYGVKD. The CDR3 has 13 amino acids. V shed 9 bases, J shed 4 bases, and the junction held 6 bases outside the gene matches. The chain's CDR3 is CAIQGAGADTQYF. CDR3 nucleotide sequence: TGTGCCATTCAGGGGGCCGGAGCAGATACGCAGTATTTT.

This clonotype was counted only a few times. This rearrangement joins TRBV10-2 to TRBJ1-2; no clear D. This CDR3 is 11 amino acids long. The germline CDR1 and CDR2 sequences are WSHSY and SAAADI. V shed 4 bases and J shed 3 bases, with 3 bases lying between them. CDR3 bases: TGCGCCAGCAGTGGAGACTATGGCTACACCTTC. Its protein is CASSGDYGYTF.

This clonotype came up a few times. The chain employs TRBV5-1 and TRBJ2-5; 9 bases line up with TRBD2. V lost 4 bases and J lost 1; bases outside the gene matches: 11. Germline V gives CDR1 SGHRS, CDR2 YFSETQ. The CDR3 covers 17 residues. The CDR3 region is CASSPLIAGALQETQYF. The CDR3 DNA reads as TGCGCCAGCAGCCCTCTGATAGCGGGAGCACTCCAAGAGACCCAGTACTTC.

J is TRBJ2-1 and V is TRBV6-1; TRBD2 aligns across 9 bases. This CDR3 has 16 residues. The V gene's germline CDR1 is MNHNS and CDR2 SASEGT. The V segment lost 6 bases and the J segment 0 bases; nucleotides outside the gene matches: 6. CDR3 nucleotide sequence: TGTGCCAGCAGGCCTAGCGGGGTAAGCTCCTACAATGAGCAGTTCTTC. It codes for CASRPSGVSSYNEQFF.

This clonotype was counted between two and nine times. V usage is TRBV7-9 and J usage is TRBJ2-2; D might be TRBD1 (6 bases). Per the germline V gene, CDR1 is SEHNR and CDR2 is FQNEAQ (reference sequence). This CDR3 region has 16 residues. The V end lost 5 bases, the J end lost 3 bases, and 16 bases lay between the germline ends. In DNA form, the CDR3 reads TGTGCCAGCAGCAGCCACCGGGACAAGTACACCGGGGAGCTGTTTTTT. The encoded protein is CASSSHRDKYTGELFF.